The TCR beta chain under discussion was sequenced for a study of blood T cell repertoires in COVID-19. Study context: Both acute and convalescent COVID-19 samples were obtained from the United States, Italy and Spain. PBMCs, B-cell-depleted T cells, or T cells were the source of the cDNA or gDNA that made up the material.

Sequenced by immunoSEQ multiplex PCR; TCRdb stores in-frame clones only, minus some. The sample consists of 350,000 to 550,000 clones, 85% to 90% of them appearing once. The TCR comes from a woman in her 30s with acute or convalescent COVID-19. Input material: peripheral blood.

The CDR3 is CASSLTSGDTQYF. The CDR3 DNA is TGTGCCAGCAGTCTGACTAGCGGAGATACGCAGTATTTT. The chain uses TRBV2 and TRBJ2-3; 9 bases match TRBD2. CDR1 is SNHLY and CDR2 is FYNNEI in the germline V gene. The CDR3 loop spans 13 amino acids. Trimming removed 5 bases from V and 5 bases from J; junction bases left unmatched: 2.